These 3 T cell receptor beta chains were all obtained from the same sample, sequenced in a study of CD8 T cells in ankylosing spondylitis. TCRdb recomputed calls from the 5' RACE reads with MiXCR, one row per CDR3 protein. Of 300,000 to 350,000 distinct CDR3 sequences in the sample, 20% to 25% are singletons; the top ten hold about 3.7%. Sequencing was carried out using blood, either unsorted or a sorted T cell fraction (not recorded which). These receptors came from a female donor with ankylosing spondylitis or in good health (not recorded which).

In its sample, this clonotype was seen a few times. The rearrangement uses TRBV7-2 and TRBJ1-2, with D perhaps matching TRBD1 (6 bases). V was clipped by 7 bases and J by 7 bases, with 19 bases between them. CDR1 is SGHTA, CDR2 FQGNSA, per germline. The CDR3 spans 14 residues. The CDR3 DNA sequence: TGTGCCAGCACCAATGGGAGGGGGGGTGTTGGCTACACCTTC. It specifies CASTNGRGGVGYTF.

The rearrangement uses TRBV28 and TRBJ2-7; unclear D gene. Trimming stripped 7 bases from V and 2 bases from J, with 12 bases between. Germline CDR1 reads MDHEN; CDR2 reads SYDVKM. This CDR3 region has 13 residues. CDR3 DNA: TGTGCCAGCATCCGTTTAGTTCCCTACGAGCAGTACTTC. This gives the protein CASIRLVPYEQYF.

In this sample, this clonotype turned up once. One end of the junction is discordant with germline, which a read error may explain. The V and J genes are TRBV23-1 and TRBJ2-4; possibly TRBD1 for D (6 bases). TRBV23-1 is recorded as an ORF, its role being uncertain. This CDR3 is 19 amino acids long. The CDR3 sequence: CASSPRARRHRVDLTNWNF. For the CDR3, the DNA is TGCGCCAGCAGTCCAAGAGCCAGACGTCACAGGGTTGATTTAACCAATTGGAACTTC.